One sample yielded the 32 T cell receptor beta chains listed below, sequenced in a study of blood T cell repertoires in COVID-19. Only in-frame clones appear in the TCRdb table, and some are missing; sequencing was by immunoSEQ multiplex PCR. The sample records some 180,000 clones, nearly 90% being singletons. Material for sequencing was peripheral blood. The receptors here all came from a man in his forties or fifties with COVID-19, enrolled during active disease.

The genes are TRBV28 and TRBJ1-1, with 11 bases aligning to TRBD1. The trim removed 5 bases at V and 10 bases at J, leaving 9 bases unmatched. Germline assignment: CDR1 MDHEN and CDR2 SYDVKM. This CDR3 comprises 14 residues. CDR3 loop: CASSQDRGPDGAFF. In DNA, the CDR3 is TGTGCCAGCAGTCAGGACAGGGGGCCTGATGGAGCTTTCTTT.

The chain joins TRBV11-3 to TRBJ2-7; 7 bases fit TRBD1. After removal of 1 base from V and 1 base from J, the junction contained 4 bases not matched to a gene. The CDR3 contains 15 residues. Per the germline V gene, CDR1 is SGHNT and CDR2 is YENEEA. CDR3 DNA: TGTGCCAGCAGCTTAGGACGGGACAGTTCCTACGAGCAGTACTTC. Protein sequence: CASSLGRDSSYEQYF.

In nucleotides, the CDR3 is TGCGCCAGCAGCCAAGGGTACTTATCCACAGATACGCAGTATTTT. Translating gives CASSQGYLSTDTQYF. The chain links TRBV4-3 to TRBJ2-3; D ambiguous. Per germline, CDR1 LGHNA and CDR2 YSLEER. The CDR3 spans 15 residues. V was clipped by 1 base and J by 2 bases, with 10 bases between them.

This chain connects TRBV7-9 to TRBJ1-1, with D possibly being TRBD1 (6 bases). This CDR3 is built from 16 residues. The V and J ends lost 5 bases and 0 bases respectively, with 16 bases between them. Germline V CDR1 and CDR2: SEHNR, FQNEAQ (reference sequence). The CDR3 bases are TGTGCCAGCAGCCCCGGGACAAGTAAAATGAACACTGAAGCTTTCTTT. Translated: CASSPGTSKMNTEAFF.

The CDR3 DNA follows: TGTGCCAGCAGCTTTCGGGGGGCAGAGACCCAGTACTTC. It specifies CASSFRGAETQYF. This sequence joins TRBV7-2 and TRBJ2-5, with D perhaps matching TRBD2 (7 bases). Germline lookup yields CDR1 SGHTA and CDR2 FQGNSA. V was trimmed by 3 bases and J by 4 bases, leaving 9 bases between them. The CDR3 length is 13 residues.

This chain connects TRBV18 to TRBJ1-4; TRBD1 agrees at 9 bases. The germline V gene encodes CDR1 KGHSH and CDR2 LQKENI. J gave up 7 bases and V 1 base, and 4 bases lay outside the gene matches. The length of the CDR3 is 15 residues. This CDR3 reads CASSPQQGALEKLFF. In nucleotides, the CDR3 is TGTGCCAGCTCACCACAACAGGGGGCGCTTGAAAAACTGTTTTTT.

The CDR3 sequence: CASSLHSVTDTQYF. In nucleotides, the CDR3 is TGTGCCAGCAGCCTTCATAGCGTTACAGATACGCAGTATTTT. This chain links TRBV5-6 with TRBJ2-3; D might be TRBD2 (5 bases). CDR3 length equals 14 residues. Germline assignment: CDR1 SGHDT and CDR2 YYEEEE. The V and J ends lost 4 bases and 3 bases respectively, with 12 bases between them.

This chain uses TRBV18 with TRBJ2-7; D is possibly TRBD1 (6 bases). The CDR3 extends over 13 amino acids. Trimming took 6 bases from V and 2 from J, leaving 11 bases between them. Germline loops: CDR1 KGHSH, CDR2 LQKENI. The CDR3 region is CASSPGQPYEQYF. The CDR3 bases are TGTGCCAGCTCCCCCGGACAGCCCTACGAGCAGTACTTC.

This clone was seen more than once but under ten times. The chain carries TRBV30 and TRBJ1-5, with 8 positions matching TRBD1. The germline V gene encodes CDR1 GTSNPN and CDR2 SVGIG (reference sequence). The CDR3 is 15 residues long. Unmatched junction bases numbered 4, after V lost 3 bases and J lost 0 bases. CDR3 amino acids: CAWRTGAYSNQPQHF. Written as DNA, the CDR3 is TGTGCCTGGAGGACAGGGGCTTATAGCAATCAGCCCCAGCATTTT.

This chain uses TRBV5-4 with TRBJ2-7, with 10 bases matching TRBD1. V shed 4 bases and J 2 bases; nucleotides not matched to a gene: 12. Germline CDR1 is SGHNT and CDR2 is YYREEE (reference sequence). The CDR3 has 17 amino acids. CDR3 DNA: TGTGCCAGCAGCAGCGCGACAGGGGGCAAGTACACCTACGAGCAGTACTTC. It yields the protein CASSSATGGKYTYEQYF.

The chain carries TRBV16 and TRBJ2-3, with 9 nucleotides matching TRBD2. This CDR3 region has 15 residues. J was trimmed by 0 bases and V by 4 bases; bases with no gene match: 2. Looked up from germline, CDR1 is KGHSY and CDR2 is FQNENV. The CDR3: CASSPTSGSTDTQYF. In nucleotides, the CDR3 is TGTGCCAGCAGCCCGACTAGCGGTAGCACAGATACGCAGTATTTT. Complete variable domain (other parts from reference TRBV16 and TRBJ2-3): GEEVAQTPKHLVRGEGQKAKLYCAPIKGHSYVFWYQQVLKNEFKFLISFQNENVFDETGMPKERFSAKCLPNSPCSLEIQATKLEDSAVYFCASSPTSGSTDTQYFGPGTRLTVL.

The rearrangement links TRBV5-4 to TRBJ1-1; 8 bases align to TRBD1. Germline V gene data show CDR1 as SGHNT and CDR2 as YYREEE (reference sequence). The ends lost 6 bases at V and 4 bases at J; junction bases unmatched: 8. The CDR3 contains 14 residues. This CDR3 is CASTQQGVGTEAFF. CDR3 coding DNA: TGTGCCAGCACCCAACAGGGGGTTGGCACTGAAGCTTTCTTT.

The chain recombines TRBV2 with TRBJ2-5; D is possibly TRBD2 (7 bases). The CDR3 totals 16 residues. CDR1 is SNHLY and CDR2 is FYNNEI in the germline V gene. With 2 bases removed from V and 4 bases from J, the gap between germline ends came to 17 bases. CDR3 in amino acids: CASSELVSGGGETQYF. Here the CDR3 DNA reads TGTGCCAGCAGTGAATTGGTCTCGGGGGGCGGAGAGACCCAGTACTTC.

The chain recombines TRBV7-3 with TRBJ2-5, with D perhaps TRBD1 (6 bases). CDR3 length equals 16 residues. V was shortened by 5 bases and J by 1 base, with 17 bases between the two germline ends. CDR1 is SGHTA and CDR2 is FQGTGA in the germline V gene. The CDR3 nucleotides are TGTGCCAGCAGCCCAAAAGGCTGGGGGCCCCAAGAGACCCAGTACTTC. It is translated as CASSPKGWGPQETQYF.

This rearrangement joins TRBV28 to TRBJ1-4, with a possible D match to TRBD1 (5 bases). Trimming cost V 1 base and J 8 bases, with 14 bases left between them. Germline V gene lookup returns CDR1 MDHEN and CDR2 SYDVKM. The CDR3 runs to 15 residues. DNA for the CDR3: TGTGCCAGCAGTTTATTTGGGGGGAACAACGAAAAACTGTTTTTT. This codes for CASSLFGGNNEKLFF.

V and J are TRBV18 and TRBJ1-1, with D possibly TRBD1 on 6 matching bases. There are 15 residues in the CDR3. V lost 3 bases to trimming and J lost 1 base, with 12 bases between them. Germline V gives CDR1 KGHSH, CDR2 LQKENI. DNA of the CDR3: TGTGCCAGCTCACCCCCGGGACAAACGAACACTGAAGCTTTCTTT. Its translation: CASSPPGQTNTEAFF.

The CDR3 nucleotides read TGCAGCGTTGAAGCGGAGGGCCCTAGGGAGCAGTTCTTC. The encoded protein is CSVEAEGPREQFF. The chain couples TRBV29-1 to TRBJ2-1; D possibly corresponds to TRBD2 (6 bases). The CDR3 contains 13 residues. The ends were cut back, 1 base at V and 10 bases at J, with 14 bases in the middle. Germline lookup yields CDR1 SQVTM and CDR2 ANQGSEA.

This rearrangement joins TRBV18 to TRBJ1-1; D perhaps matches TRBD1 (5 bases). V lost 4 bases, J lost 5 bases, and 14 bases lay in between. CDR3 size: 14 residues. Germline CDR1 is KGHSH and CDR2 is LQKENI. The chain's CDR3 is CASSLKVEGTEAFF. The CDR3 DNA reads TGTGCCAGCTCACTCAAGGTGGAGGGGACTGAAGCTTTCTTT.

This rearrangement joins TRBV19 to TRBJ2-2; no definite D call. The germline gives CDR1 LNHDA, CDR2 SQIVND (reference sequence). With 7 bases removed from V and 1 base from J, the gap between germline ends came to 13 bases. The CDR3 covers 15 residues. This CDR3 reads CASTAGGGNTGELFF. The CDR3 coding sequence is TGTGCCAGTACCGCCGGCGGTGGGAACACCGGGGAGCTGTTTTTT. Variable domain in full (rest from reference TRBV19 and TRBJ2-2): DGGITQSPKYLFRKEGQNVTLSCEQNLNHDAMYWYRQDPGQGLRLIYYSQIVNDFQKGDIAEGYSVSREKKESFPLTVTSAQKNPTAFYLCASTAGGGNTGELFFGEGSRLTVL.

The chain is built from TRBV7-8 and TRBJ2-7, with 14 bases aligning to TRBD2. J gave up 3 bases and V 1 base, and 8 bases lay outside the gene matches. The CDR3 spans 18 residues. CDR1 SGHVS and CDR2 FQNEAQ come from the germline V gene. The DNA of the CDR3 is TGTGCCAGCAGCTTAGTACAGGTCGGGACTAGCGGGAGCTACGAGCAGTACTTC. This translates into CASSLVQVGTSGSYEQYF.

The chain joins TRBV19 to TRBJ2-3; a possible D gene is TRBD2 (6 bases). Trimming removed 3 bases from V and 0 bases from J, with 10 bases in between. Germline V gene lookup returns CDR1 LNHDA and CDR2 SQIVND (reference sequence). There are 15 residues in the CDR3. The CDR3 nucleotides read TGTGCCAGTAGTATCTTCAGCGGGAGCACAGATACGCAGTATTTT. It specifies CASSIFSGSTDTQYF. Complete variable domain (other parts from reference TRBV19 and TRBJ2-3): DGGITQSPKYLFRKEGQNVTLSCEQNLNHDAMYWYRQDPGQGLRLIYYSQIVNDFQKGDIAEGYSVSREKKESFPLTVTSAQKNPTAFYLCASSIFSGSTDTQYFGPGTRLTVL.

The DNA for the CDR3 is TGTGCCAGCAGCCGCCGGGACAGGTCTGGCTACACCTTC. Translated: CASSRRDRSGYTF. The rearrangement joins TRBV6-5 to TRBJ1-2; the match to TRBD1 covers 8 bases. In germline, CDR1 is MNHEY, CDR2 SVGAGI. After removal of 6 bases from V and 7 bases from J, the junction contained 7 bases not matched to a gene. The CDR3 has 13 amino acids.

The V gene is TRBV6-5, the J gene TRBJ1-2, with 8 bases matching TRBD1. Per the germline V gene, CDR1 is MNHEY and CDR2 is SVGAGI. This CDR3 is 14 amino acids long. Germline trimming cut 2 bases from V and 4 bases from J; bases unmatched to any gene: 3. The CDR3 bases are TGTGCCAGCAGTTACGGCACAGGGGGCTATGGCTACACCTTC. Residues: CASSYGTGGYGYTF.

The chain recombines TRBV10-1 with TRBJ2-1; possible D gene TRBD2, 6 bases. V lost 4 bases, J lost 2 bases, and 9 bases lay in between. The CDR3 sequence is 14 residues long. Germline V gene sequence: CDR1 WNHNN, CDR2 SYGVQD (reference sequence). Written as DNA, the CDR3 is TGCGCCAGCAGTGCAGCTAGCGCCTACAATGAGCAGTTCTTC. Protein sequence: CASSAASAYNEQFF.

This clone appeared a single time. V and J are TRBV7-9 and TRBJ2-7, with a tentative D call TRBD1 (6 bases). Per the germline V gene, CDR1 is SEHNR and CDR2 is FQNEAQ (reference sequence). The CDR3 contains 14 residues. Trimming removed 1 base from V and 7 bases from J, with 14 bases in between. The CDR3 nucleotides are TGTGCCAGCAGCTTAGGCAGGGGCTCTGATGAGCAGTACTTC. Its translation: CASSLGRGSDEQYF.

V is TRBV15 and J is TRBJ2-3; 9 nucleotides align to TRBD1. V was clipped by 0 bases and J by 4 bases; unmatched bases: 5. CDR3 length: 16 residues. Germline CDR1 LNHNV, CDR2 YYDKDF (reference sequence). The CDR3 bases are TGTGCCACCAGCAGAGATCTACAGGGGGCGGCAGATACGCAGTATTTT. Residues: CATSRDLQGAADTQYF.

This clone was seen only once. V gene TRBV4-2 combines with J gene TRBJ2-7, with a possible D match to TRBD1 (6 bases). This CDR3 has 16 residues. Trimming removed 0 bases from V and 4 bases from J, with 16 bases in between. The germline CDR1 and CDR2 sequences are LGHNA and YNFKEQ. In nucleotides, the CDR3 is TGTGCCAGCAGCCAAGAAAACACCGGGACACCATACGAGCAGTACTTC. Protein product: CASSQENTGTPYEQYF.

In nucleotides, the CDR3 is TGTGCCAGCAGCTCAGCGGGACTAGCGGGAGGAGGCGGAGAGACCCAGTACTTC. Its protein product is CASSSAGLAGGGGETQYF. The chain uses TRBV7-8 and TRBJ2-5, with 15 bases matching TRBD2. Germline V gene sequence: CDR1 SGHVS, CDR2 FQNEAQ. This CDR3 has 18 amino acids. The V and J ends lost 4 bases and 4 bases, in that order; junction bases with no gene match: 10.

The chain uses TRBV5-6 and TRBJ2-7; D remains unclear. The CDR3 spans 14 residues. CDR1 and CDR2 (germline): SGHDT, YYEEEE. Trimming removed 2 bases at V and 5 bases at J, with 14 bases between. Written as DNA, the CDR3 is TGTGCCAGCAGCTTAGATACGAGGTCCCACGAGCAGTACTTC. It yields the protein CASSLDTRSHEQYF.

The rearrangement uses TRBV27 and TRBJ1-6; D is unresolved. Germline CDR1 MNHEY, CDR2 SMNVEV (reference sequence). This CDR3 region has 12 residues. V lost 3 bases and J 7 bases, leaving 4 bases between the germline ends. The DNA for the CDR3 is TGTGCCAGCAGTTTCCGGAATTCACCCCTCCACTTT. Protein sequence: CASSFRNSPLHF.

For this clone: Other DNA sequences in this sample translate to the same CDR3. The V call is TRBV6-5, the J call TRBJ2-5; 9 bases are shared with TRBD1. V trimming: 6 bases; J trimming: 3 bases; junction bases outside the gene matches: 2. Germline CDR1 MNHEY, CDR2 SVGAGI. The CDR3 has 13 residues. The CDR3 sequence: CASRRTGEETQYF. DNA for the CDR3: TGTGCCAGCAGAAGGACAGGGGAAGAGACCCAGTACTTC.

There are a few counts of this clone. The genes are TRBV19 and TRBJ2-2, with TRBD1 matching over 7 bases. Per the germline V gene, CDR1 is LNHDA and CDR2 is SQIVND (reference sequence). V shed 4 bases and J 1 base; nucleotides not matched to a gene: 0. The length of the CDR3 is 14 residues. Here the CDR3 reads CASSRQGNTGELFF. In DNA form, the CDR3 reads TGTGCCAGTAGTAGACAGGGGAACACCGGGGAGCTGTTTTTT.